Following are 12 T cell receptor beta chains from one sample sequenced in a study of T cells in Graves' hyperthyroidism and ophthalmopathy. RNA transcripts gave rise to amplified TCR beta CDR3 regions. HTBI primers drove first-round RT-PCR of the TCR CDR3. TCRdb itself ran the multiplex PCR reads through MiXCR, one entry per CDR3 protein. The sample includes about 540,000 distinct CDR3 sequences, roughly 50% of them seen just once. Sequencing used peripheral blood or thyroid tissue (not recorded which). The origin of the receptors is a woman aged 18-35 years with Graves' hyperthyroidism.

In its sample, this clonotype was seen a few times. V and J are TRBV2 and TRBJ1-5; TRBD1 is a possible D gene (5 bases). CDR1 and CDR2 (germline): SNHLY, FYNNEI. The germline V and J ends were trimmed by 6 bases and 7 bases, with 16 bases remaining between them. The CDR3 runs to 14 residues. CDR3 sequence (DNA): TGTGCCAGCAGCTTCCCTCCAGGGAGCCAGCCCCAGCATTTT. Its protein product is CASSFPPGSQPQHF.

This chain connects TRBV3-1 to TRBJ1-4; D unclear. This CDR3 comprises 14 residues. In germline, CDR1 is LGHDT, CDR2 YNNKEL (reference sequence). Trimming removed 4 bases at V and 2 bases at J, with 8 bases between. The chain's CDR3 is CASSPRPTNEKLFF. The CDR3 coding sequence is TGTGCCAGCAGCCCCCGTCCGACTAATGAAAAACTGTTTTTT.

The chain links TRBV14 to TRBJ2-2, with 7 bases aligning to TRBD2. Unmatched junction bases numbered 8, after V lost 4 bases and J lost 3 bases. The CDR3 has 16 amino acids. Germline CDR1 is SGHDN and CDR2 is FVKESK. The CDR3: CASSRDYRYYTGELFF. The CDR3 DNA reads as TGTGCCAGCAGCCGGGACTATCGATACTACACCGGGGAGCTGTTTTTT.

This clonotype was picked up many times. The chain links TRBV2 to TRBJ2-5, with 7 positions matching TRBD2. Germline CDR1 SNHLY, CDR2 FYNNEI. This CDR3 is 16 amino acids long. V dropped 0 bases and J dropped 2; count of bases not matched to a gene: 6. The CDR3 DNA reads as TGTGCCAGCAGTGAAGCCCTAGCGGTGGGGCAAGAGACCCAGTACTTC. It translates to CASSEALAVGQETQYF.

This chain uses TRBV7-2 with TRBJ2-5; D ambiguous. Matching the DNA end better, TRBJ2-7 makes the J call doubtful. CDR1 is SGHTA and CDR2 is FQGNSA in the germline V gene. This CDR3 is built from 10 residues. The CDR3 spells CASRQPEQYF. The CDR3 nucleotides read TGTGCCAGCAGGCAGCCCGAGCAGTACTTC.

V gene TRBV19 combines with J gene TRBJ1-1; the match to TRBD1 covers 9 bases. The CDR3 spans 14 residues. V was clipped by 8 bases and J by 2 bases; unmatched bases: 6. CDR1 is LNHDA and CDR2 is SQIVND in the germline V gene (reference sequence). CDR3 in amino acids: CASDPGQGNTEAFF. CDR3 DNA: TGTGCCAGTGACCCGGGACAGGGAAACACTGAAGCTTTCTTT.

The chain joins TRBV29-1 to TRBJ1-2, with 7 bases identical to TRBD1. Per germline, CDR1 SQVTM and CDR2 ANQGSEA. Trimming took 4 bases from V and 6 from J; bases not matched to a gene: 5. CDR3 size: 12 residues. CDR3 coding DNA: TGCAGCGTTGGAGCAGGGGGAGATGGCTACACCTTC. It is translated as CSVGAGGDGYTF.

This clonotype appeared many times. The chain links TRBV15 to TRBJ1-4; possibly TRBD1 for D (5 bases). CDR3 length: 16 amino acids. Looked up from germline, CDR1 is LNHNV and CDR2 is YYDKDF (reference sequence). V shed 1 base and J shed 10 bases, with 19 bases lying between them. CDR3: CATSRGDAGERGKLFF. CDR3 bases: TGTGCCACCAGCAGAGGGGACGCGGGGGAAAGAGGAAAACTGTTTTTT.

The CDR3 spells CASSQDTGSGETQYF. CDR3 in DNA: TGTGCCAGCAGCCAAGATACAGGGTCGGGGGAGACCCAGTACTTC. The chain couples TRBV7-2 to TRBJ2-5; possibly TRBD1 for D (6 bases). With 5 bases removed from V and 5 bases from J, the gap between germline ends came to 18 bases. The CDR3 loop spans 15 amino acids. Germline V gene data show CDR1 as SGHTA and CDR2 as FQGNSA.

This chain connects TRBV10-3 to TRBJ2-2, with D uncertain. CDR3 length: 13 residues. V dropped 1 base and J dropped 9 bases, with 9 bases sitting between them. CDR1 and CDR2 from the germline V gene are ENHRY and SYGVKD. The CDR3 DNA is TGTGCCATCAGTGAGTTCAGTCGGTGGGAGCTGTTTTTT. This sequence encodes CAISEFSRWELFF.

The CDR3 DNA follows: TGCAGCGTTGATTGGGGAGGCGAGCAGTACTTC. Protein sequence: CSVDWGGEQYF. V is TRBV29-1 and J is TRBJ2-7, with D possibly matching TRBD2 (6 bases). The CDR3 length is 11 residues. V gave up 3 bases and J gave up 6 bases, with 9 bases separating them. Germline loops: CDR1 SQVTM, CDR2 ANQGSEA.

The J gene is TRBJ1-2, the V gene TRBV5-1; D ambiguous. Trimming shortened V by 4 bases and J by 4 bases, and 14 bases separated the two germline ends. CDR3 length equals 14 residues. The germline V gene has CDR1 SGHRS and CDR2 YFSETQ. The CDR3 DNA is TGCGCCAGCAGCATCCCGGGCCAAGTCTATGGCTACACCTTC. Encoded protein: CASSIPGQVYGYTF.